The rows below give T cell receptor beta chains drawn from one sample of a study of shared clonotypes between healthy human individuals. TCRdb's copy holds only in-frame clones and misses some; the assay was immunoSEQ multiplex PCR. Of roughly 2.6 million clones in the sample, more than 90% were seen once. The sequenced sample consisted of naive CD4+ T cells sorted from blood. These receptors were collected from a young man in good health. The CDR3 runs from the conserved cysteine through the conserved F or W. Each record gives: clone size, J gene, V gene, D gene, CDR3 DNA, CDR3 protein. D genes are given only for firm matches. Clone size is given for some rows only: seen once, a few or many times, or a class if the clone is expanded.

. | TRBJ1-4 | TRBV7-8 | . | TGTGCCAGCAGCTCAGTACTAGACAGGCCGAATGAAAAACTGTTTTTT | CASSSVLDRPNEKLFF
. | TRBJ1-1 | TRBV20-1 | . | TGCAGTGCTAGTCATCCAGGGGCGGCTTTCTTT | CSASHPGAAFF
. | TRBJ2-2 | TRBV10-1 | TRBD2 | TGCGCCAGCAGTGACCTGACTAGCGGTCAGAACACCGGGGAGCTGTTTTTT | CASSDLTSGQNTGELFF
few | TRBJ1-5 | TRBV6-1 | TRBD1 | TGTGCCAGCAGTGAGGGACAGAACAATCAGCCCCAGCATTTT | CASSEGQNNQPQHF
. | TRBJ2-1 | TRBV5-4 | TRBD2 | TGTGCCAGCAGCGGGGGCGGGACTAGCGGGATTAATGAGCAGTTCTTC | CASSGGGTSGINEQFF
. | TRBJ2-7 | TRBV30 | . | TGTGCCTGCTATCCCCCCTCTTCCGGGACACCCTACGAGCAGTACTTC | CACYPPSSGTPYEQYF
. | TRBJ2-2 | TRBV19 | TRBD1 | TGTGCCAGTAGAGCCGGGACAGGACTCACCGGGGAGCTGTTTTTT | CASRAGTGLTGELFF
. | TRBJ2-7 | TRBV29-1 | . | TGCAGCGTTTCCGAAGGGTACGAGCAGTACTTC | CSVSEGYEQYF
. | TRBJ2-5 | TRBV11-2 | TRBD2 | TGTGCCAGCAGCTTAGGCGGGGGGGGGCGCTGGGAGACCCAGTACTTC | CASSLGGGGRWETQYF
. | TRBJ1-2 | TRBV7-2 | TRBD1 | TGTGCCAGCAGCACGGCTTGGACAGGCTATGGCTACACCTTC | CASSTAWTGYGYTF
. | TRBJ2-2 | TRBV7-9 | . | TGTGCCAGCAGCTTAGAAGACTGGGCAGGCGGGGAGCTGTTTTTT | CASSLEDWAGGELFF
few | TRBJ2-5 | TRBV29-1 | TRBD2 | TGCAGCGTCTCAACTAGCGGGAGTCGGGAGACCCAGTACTTC | CSVSTSGSRETQYF